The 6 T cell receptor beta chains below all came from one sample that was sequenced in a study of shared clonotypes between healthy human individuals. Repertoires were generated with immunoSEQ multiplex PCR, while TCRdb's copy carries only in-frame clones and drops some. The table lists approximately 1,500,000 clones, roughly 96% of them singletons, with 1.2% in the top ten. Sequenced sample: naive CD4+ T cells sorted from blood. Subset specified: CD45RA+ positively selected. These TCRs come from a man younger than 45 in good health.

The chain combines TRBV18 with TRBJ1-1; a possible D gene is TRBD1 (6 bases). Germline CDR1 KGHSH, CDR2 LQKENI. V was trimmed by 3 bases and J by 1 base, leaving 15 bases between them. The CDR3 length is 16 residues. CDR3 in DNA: TGTGCCAGCTCACCTTACCTCCAGGGGTCGAACACTGAAGCTTTCTTT. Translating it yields CASSPYLQGSNTEAFF.

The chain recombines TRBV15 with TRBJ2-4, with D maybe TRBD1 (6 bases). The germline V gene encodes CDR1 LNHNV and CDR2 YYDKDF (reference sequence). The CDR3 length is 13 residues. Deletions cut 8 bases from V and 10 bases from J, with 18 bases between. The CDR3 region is CATGTRGIGIQYF. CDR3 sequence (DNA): TGTGCCACCGGGACAAGGGGGATAGGGATTCAGTACTTC.

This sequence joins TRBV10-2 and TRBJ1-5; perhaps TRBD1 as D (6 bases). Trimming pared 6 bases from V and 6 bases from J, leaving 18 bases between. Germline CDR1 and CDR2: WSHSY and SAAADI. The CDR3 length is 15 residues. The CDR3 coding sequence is TGCGCCAGCAGGCCCGGGCGGGGGCTTGGTCAGCCCCAGCATTTT. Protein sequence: CASRPGRGLGQPQHF.

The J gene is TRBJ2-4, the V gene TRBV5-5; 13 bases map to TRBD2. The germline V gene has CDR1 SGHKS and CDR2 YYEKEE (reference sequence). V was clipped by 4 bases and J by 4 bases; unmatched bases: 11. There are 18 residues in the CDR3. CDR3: CASSPGLAGVGRKNIQYF. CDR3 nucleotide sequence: TGTGCCAGCAGCCCTGGACTAGCGGGAGTGGGTAGGAAAAACATTCAGTACTTC.

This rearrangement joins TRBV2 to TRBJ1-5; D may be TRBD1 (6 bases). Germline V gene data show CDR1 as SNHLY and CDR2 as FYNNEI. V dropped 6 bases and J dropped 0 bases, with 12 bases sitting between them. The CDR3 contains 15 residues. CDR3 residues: CASRPTGYSNQPQHF. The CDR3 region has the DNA TGTGCCAGCAGACCCACAGGGTATAGCAATCAGCCCCAGCATTTT. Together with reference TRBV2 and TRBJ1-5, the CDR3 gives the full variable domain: EPEVTQTPSHQVTQMGQEVILRCVPISNHLYFYWYRQILGQKVEFLVSFYNNEISEKSEIFDDQFSVERPDGSNFTLKIRSTKLEDSAMYFCASRPTGYSNQPQHFGDGTRLSIL.

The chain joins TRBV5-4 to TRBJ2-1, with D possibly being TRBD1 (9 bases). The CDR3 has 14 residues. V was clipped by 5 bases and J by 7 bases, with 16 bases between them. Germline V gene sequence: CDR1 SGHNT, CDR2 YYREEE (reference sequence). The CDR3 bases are TGTGCCAGCAGTCGGGGGGGACAGGGAAATGAGCAGTTCTTC. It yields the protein CASSRGGQGNEQFF.